One and the same sample provided the 22 T cell receptor beta chains below, sequenced in a study of Tregs in tolerant kidney transplant recipients (dated by TCRdb to about 2019). The transplants used related donors along with nonmyeloablative bone marrow transplantation, and in the human trials mixed chimerism was transient. The protocol used for the library was the immunoSEQ multiplex PCR assay. TCRdb took this table from immuneACCESS and kept in-frame rearrangements with V and J called. Such tables lack part of the clones; where checked against another copy, unresolved V genes explain under half of the gap, and the rest is unexplained. The sample profile shows over 70,000 clones; around nine tenths of them were found once. More than 1.5% of the sample comes from the top ten. This specimen consisted of CD4+ T cells from blood (PBMCs), obtained 24 months after the transplant. The receptors come from a human patient who received a combined kidney and bone marrow transplant. Following transplantation, T cells from the graft donor may be among those present.

Here the CDR3 DNA reads TGTGCCAGTACAAATCGCGCGGGGACAGGTCCCTACGAGCAGTACTTC. This sequence encodes CASTNRAGTGPYEQYF. V usage is TRBV19 and J usage is TRBJ2-7, with TRBD1 identical over 8 bases. The CDR3 runs to 16 residues. V lost 7 bases to trimming and J lost 2 bases; unmatched junction nucleotides: 13. The germline V gene encodes CDR1 LNHDA and CDR2 SQIVND (reference sequence).

The CDR3 nucleotides read TGTGCCAGCAGCTCAAAGCCGGGACAGGACACAGATACGCAGTATTTT. Its translation is CASSSKPGQDTDTQYF. J is TRBJ2-3 and V is TRBV7-3; 8 positions agree with TRBD1. The CDR3 is made up of 16 amino acids. Germline CDR1 SGHTA, CDR2 FQGTGA. The V gene end was trimmed by 4 bases and the J gene end by 2 bases; junction bases not matched to a gene: 8.

The chain joins TRBV5-4 to TRBJ1-2; D is perhaps TRBD1 (6 bases). The CDR3 is 14 amino acids. V shed 1 base and J shed 8 bases, with 15 bases lying between them. Germline-derived CDR1 and CDR2 are SGHNT and YYREEE (reference sequence). Here the CDR3 DNA reads TGTGCCAGCAGCTTGCAAATCCCCACAGGGGGCTACACCTTC. Its protein is CASSLQIPTGGYTF.

The V and J genes are TRBV5-6 and TRBJ2-3; no clear D. The CDR3 contains 14 residues. Germline-derived CDR1 and CDR2 are SGHDT and YYEEEE. V gave up 1 base and J gave up 0 bases, with 6 bases separating them. CDR3 DNA sequence: TGTGCCAGCAGCTTGCCCCTGAGCACAGATACGCAGTATTTT. Residues: CASSLPLSTDTQYF.

In DNA form, the CDR3 reads TGCGCCAGCAGCTCCACACCGGGACAACAGAACACTGAAGCTTTCTTT. Amino acid sequence: CASSSTPGQQNTEAFF. The rearrangement links TRBV5-1 to TRBJ1-1, with D possibly being TRBD1 (6 bases). V dropped 3 bases and J dropped 1 base, with 16 bases sitting between them. Germline CDR1 reads SGHRS; CDR2 reads YFSETQ. The CDR3 consists of 16 residues.

The rearrangement links TRBV7-7 to TRBJ2-5, with D uncertain. CDR1 and CDR2 (germline): SSHAT, FNYEAQ (reference sequence). V was shortened by 6 bases and J by 3 bases, with 11 bases between the two germline ends. The CDR3 is made up of 13 amino acids. The CDR3 loop is CASSQDWKETQYF. The CDR3 bases are TGTGCCAGCAGTCAAGACTGGAAAGAGACCCAGTACTTC.

This clone has just one count. The chain joins TRBV18 to TRBJ2-7; perhaps TRBD1 as D (5 bases). This CDR3 has 13 amino acids. Per germline, CDR1 KGHSH and CDR2 LQKENI. Trimming pared 3 bases from V and 3 bases from J, leaving 9 bases between. CDR3 residues: CASSPLDNYEQYF. DNA for the CDR3: TGTGCCAGCTCACCCCTGGACAACTACGAGCAGTACTTC.

The chain links TRBV7-9 to TRBJ1-1; TRBD1 might be the D (6 bases). Trimming stripped 0 bases from V and 6 bases from J, with 11 bases between. Germline V gene lookup returns CDR1 SEHNR and CDR2 FQNEAQ (reference sequence). The CDR3 has 14 residues. The CDR3 loop reads CASSLALGGAEAFF. The CDR3 DNA sequence: TGTGCCAGCAGCTTAGCGCTAGGGGGTGCTGAAGCTTTCTTT.

The gene calls are TRBV11-3 and TRBJ2-2; the D is unclear. CDR1 is SGHNT and CDR2 is YENEEA in the germline V gene. V lost 5 bases and J 5 bases, leaving 21 bases between the germline ends. The CDR3 sequence is 17 residues long. CDR3 DNA: TGTGCCAGCAGCCACGGTTTCACCGACTTTCTGACCGGGGAGCTGTTTTTT. This translates into CASSHGFTDFLTGELFF.

The V gene is TRBV4-3, the J gene TRBJ2-7; 11 bases map to TRBD1. This CDR3 has 14 amino acids. Per the germline V gene, CDR1 is LGHNA and CDR2 is YSLEER. The V and J ends lost 3 bases and 4 bases, in that order; junction bases with no gene match: 2. The CDR3 here is CASSQDRGRYEQYF. The CDR3 DNA sequence: TGCGCCAGCAGCCAGGACAGGGGGCGGTACGAGCAGTACTTC.

The chain links TRBV9 to TRBJ2-1, with TRBD2 matching over 9 bases. CDR3 length: 15 residues. With V trimmed by 6 bases and J by 8 bases, 12 bases remained unmatched. Per the germline V gene, CDR1 is SGDLS and CDR2 is YYNGEE. As DNA, the CDR3 is TGTGCCAGCAACGTGGGTAGCGGGAGAGGACATGAGCAGTTCTTC. This gives the protein CASNVGSGRGHEQFF.

J is TRBJ1-2 and V is TRBV2; D not resolved. The germline V and J ends were trimmed by 3 bases and 6 bases, with 14 bases remaining between them. Germline V gives CDR1 SNHLY, CDR2 FYNNEI. The CDR3 length is 14 residues. Written as DNA, the CDR3 is TGTGCCAGCAGTGATCCCGCAGGATTGGATGGCTACACCTTC. Protein: CASSDPAGLDGYTF. Looking up the rest from reference TRBV2 and TRBJ1-2 gives the full variable domain: EPEVTQTPSHQVTQMGQEVILRCVPISNHLYFYWYRQILGQKVEFLVSFYNNEISEKSEIFDDQFSVERPDGSNFTLKIRSTKLEDSAMYFCASSDPAGLDGYTFGSGTRLTVV.

This clone showed up just once. The chain carries TRBV18 and TRBJ2-7, with D possibly being TRBD1 (6 bases). Trimming took 2 bases from V and 0 from J, leaving 11 bases between them. The CDR3 consists of 15 residues. Germline V gene sequence: CDR1 KGHSH, CDR2 LQKENI. The CDR3 reads CASSPGDTNSYEQYF. For the CDR3, the DNA is TGTGCCAGCTCACCAGGGGACACCAACTCCTACGAGCAGTACTTC.

The rearrangement joins TRBV18 to TRBJ2-5; 11 bases are shared with TRBD2. V lost 4 bases, J lost 0 bases, and 1 base stayed unmatched. Germline CDR1 reads KGHSH; CDR2 reads LQKENI. CDR3 length equals 15 residues. The CDR3 protein is CASSRLAGNQETQYF. Here the CDR3 DNA reads TGTGCCAGCTCACGACTAGCGGGGAACCAAGAGACCCAGTACTTC.

This chain connects TRBV6-1 to TRBJ1-5, with TRBD1 identical over 7 bases. Germline CDR1 reads MNHNS; CDR2 reads SASEGT. Trimming removed 0 bases from V and 0 bases from J; junction bases left unmatched: 2. There are 16 residues in the CDR3. As DNA, the CDR3 is TGTGCCAGCAGTGAAGCGAGGACAGGTAGCAATCAGCCCCAGCATTTT. Translating gives CASSEARTGSNQPQHF.

The CDR3 bases are TGTGCCAGCAGCTTAGTCCCGGGTCACGAAGCTTTCTTT. Its protein is CASSLVPGHEAFF. The chain employs TRBV7-2 and TRBJ1-1, with D unresolved. The CDR3 runs to 13 residues. Germline CDR1 reads SGHTA; CDR2 reads FQGNSA. The V and J ends lost 1 base and 8 bases respectively, with 11 bases between them.

J is TRBJ1-1 and V is TRBV7-2; D may be TRBD1 (5 bases). Germline V lookup: CDR1 SGHTA, CDR2 FQGNSA. CDR3 size: 16 residues. Between the trimmed V and J ends, which lost 5 bases and 1 base, there was a span of 17 bases. In DNA form, the CDR3 reads TGTGCCAGCAGCCGGCTCTTGGGGGGTTCGAACACTGAAGCTTTCTTT. It yields the protein CASSRLLGGSNTEAFF.

A word on this clone: An end of the junction does not agree with germline; a read error may underlie this. The rearrangement joins TRBV6-4 to TRBJ1-5, with D maybe TRBD1 (5 bases). This CDR3 region has 14 residues. Germline loops: CDR1 MRHNA, CDR2 SNTAGT. The CDR3 nucleotides are TGTGCCAGCAATGACTGGGGGGGAGGACAGCCCCAGCATTTT. Its protein is CASNDWGGGQPQHF.

CDR3: CASSLTVDTEAFF. The CDR3 coding sequence is TGTGCCAGCAGCCTGACAGTAGACACTGAAGCTTTCTTT. The chain uses TRBV6-4 and TRBJ1-1; D is possibly TRBD1 (5 bases). This CDR3 has 13 amino acids. With 6 bases removed from V and 3 bases from J, the gap between germline ends came to 11 bases. CDR1 and CDR2 from the germline V gene are MRHNA and SNTAGT.

The rearrangement links TRBV15 to TRBJ1-3, with D possibly being TRBD1 (6 bases). The germline CDR1 and CDR2 sequences are LNHNV and YYDKDF (reference sequence). This CDR3 is built from 15 residues. The germline V and J ends were trimmed by 1 base and 2 bases, with 9 bases remaining between them. CDR3 sequence: CATSRAPGAGNTIYF. The CDR3 DNA is TGTGCCACCAGCAGAGCCCCAGGGGCTGGAAACACCATATATTTT.

The chain links TRBV14 to TRBJ2-3; 8 nucleotides line up with TRBD2. V lost 4 bases, J lost 3 bases, and 6 bases stayed unmatched. CDR1 SGHDN and CDR2 FVKESK come from the germline V gene. This CDR3 has 15 amino acids. CDR3 region: CASSPGLAGTDTQYF. The CDR3 DNA reads as TGTGCCAGCAGCCCCGGACTAGCCGGTACAGATACGCAGTATTTT.

As regards this clone: This sample also contains other DNA sequences that code for the same CDR3. This chain links TRBV10-3 with TRBJ1-6; TRBD1 matches at 7 bases. J gave up 5 bases and V 0 bases, and 7 bases lay outside the gene matches. This CDR3 contains 17 residues. Germline CDR1 ENHRY, CDR2 SYGVKD. CDR3 sequence reads: CAISESRQGGDNSPLHF. For the CDR3, the DNA is TGTGCCATCAGTGAGTCGCGACAGGGAGGAGATAATTCACCCCTCCACTTT.